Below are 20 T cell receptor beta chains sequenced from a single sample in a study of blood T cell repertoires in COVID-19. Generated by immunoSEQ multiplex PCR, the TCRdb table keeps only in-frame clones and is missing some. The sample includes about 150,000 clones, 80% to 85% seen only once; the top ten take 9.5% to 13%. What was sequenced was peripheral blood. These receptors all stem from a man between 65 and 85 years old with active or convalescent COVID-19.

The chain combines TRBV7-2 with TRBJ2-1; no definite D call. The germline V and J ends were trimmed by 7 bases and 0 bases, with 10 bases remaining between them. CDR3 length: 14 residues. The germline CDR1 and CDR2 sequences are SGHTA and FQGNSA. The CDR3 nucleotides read TGTGCCAGCACCTCAGAGGCCTCCTACAATGAGCAGTTCTTC. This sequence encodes CASTSEASYNEQFF.

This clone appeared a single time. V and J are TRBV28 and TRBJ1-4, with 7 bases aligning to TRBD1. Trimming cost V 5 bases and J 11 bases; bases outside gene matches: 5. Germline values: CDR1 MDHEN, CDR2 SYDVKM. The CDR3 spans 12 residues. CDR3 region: CASSRDRGKLFF. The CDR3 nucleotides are TGTGCCAGCAGTCGGGACAGAGGGAAACTGTTTTTT.

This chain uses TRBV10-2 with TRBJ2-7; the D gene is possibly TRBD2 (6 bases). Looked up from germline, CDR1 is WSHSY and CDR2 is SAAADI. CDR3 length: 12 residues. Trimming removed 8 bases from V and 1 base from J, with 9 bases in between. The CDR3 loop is CASSGTSYEQYF. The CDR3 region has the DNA TGCGCCAGCTCTGGGACTTCCTACGAGCAGTACTTC.

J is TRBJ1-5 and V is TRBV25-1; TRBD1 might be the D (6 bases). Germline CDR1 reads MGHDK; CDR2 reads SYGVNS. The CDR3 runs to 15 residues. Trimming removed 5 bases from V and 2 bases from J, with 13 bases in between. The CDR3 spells CASSSQGRGNQPQHF. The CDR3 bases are TGTGCCAGCAGTTCACAGGGTCGAGGCAATCAGCCCCAGCATTTT.

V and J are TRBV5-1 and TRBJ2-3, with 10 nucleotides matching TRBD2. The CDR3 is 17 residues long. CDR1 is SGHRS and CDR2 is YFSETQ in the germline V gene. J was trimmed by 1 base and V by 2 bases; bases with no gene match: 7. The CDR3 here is CASSLVPSGSGTDTQYF. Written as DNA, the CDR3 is TGCGCCAGCAGCTTAGTTCCTAGCGGGAGTGGCACAGATACGCAGTATTTT.

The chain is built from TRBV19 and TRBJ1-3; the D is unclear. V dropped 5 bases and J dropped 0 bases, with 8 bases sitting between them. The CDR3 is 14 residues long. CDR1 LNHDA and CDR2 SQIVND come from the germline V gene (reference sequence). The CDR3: CASSPYSSGNTIYF. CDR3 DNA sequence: TGTGCCAGTAGTCCCTATTCCTCTGGAAACACCATATATTTT.

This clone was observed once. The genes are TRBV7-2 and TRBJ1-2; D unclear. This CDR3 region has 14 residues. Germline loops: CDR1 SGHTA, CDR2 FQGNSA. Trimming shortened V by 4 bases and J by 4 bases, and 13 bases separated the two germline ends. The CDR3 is CASSSQFTSYGYTF. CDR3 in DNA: TGTGCCAGCAGCTCACAGTTCACCAGCTATGGCTACACCTTC.

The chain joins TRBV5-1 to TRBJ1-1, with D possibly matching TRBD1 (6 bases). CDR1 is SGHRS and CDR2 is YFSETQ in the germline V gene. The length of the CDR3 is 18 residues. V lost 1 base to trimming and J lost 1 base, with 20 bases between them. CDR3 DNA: TGCGCCAGCAGCTTGTACGGACAGCCACCGAGAGAGAACACTGAAGCTTTCTTT. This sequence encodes CASSLYGQPPRENTEAFF.

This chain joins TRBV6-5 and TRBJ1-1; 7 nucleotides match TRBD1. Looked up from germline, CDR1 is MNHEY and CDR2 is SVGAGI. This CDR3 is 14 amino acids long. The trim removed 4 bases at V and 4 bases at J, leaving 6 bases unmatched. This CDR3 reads CASSSRGRGTEAFF. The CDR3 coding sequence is TGTGCCAGCAGTTCGAGGGGGCGCGGCACTGAAGCTTTCTTT.

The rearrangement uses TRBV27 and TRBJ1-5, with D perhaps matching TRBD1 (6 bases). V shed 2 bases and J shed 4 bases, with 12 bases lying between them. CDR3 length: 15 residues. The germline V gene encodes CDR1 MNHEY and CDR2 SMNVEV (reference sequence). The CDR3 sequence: CASSLGQSTNQPQHF. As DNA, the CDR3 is TGTGCCAGCAGTTTAGGACAGTCGACGAATCAGCCCCAGCATTTT.

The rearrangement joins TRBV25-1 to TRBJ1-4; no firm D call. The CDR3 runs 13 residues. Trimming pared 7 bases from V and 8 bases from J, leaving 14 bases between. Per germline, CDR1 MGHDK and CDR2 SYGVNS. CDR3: CASTSRPGEKLFF. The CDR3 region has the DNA TGTGCCAGCACCTCCCGACCGGGGGAAAAACTGTTTTTT.

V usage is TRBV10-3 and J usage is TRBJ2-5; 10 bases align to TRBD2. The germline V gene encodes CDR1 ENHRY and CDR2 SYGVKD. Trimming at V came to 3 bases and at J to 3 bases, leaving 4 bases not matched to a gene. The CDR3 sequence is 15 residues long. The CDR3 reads CAISEASGRKETQYF. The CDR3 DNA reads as TGTGCCATCAGTGAAGCTAGCGGGAGAAAAGAGACCCAGTACTTC.

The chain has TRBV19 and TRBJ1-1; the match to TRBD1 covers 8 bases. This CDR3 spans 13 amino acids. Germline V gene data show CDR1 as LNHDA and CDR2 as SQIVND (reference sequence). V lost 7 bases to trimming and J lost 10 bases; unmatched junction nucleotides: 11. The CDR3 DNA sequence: TGTGCCAGTACCCAACCAGGGGGCTGGGGAGCTTTCTTT. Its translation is CASTQPGGWGAFF.

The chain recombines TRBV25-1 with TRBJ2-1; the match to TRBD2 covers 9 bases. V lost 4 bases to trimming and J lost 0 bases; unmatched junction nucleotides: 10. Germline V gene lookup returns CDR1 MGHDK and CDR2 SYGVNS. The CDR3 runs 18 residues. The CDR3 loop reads CASSATAGGVSSYNEQFF. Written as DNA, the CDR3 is TGTGCCAGCAGTGCAACCGCGGGAGGGGTAAGCTCCTACAATGAGCAGTTCTTC.

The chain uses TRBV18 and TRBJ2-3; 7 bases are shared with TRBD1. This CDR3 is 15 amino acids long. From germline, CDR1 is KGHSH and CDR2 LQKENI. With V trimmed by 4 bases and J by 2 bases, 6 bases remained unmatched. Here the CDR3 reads CASSRQGTHTDTQYF. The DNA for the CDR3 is TGTGCCAGCTCACGACAGGGAACCCACACAGATACGCAGTATTTT.

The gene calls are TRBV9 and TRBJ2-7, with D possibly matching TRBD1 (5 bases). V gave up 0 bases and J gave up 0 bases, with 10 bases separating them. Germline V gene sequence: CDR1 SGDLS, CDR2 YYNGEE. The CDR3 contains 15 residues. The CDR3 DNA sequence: TGTGCCAGCAGCGTAGTAGGGGCCAGCTCCTACGAGCAGTACTTC. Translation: CASSVVGASSYEQYF.

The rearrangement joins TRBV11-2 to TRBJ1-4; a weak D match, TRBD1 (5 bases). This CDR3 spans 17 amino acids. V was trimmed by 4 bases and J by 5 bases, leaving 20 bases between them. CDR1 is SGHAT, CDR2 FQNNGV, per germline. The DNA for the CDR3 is TGTGCCAGCAGCTCAATCCAGGGTATTGGGGGGAATGAAAAACTGTTTTTT. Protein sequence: CASSSIQGIGGNEKLFF.

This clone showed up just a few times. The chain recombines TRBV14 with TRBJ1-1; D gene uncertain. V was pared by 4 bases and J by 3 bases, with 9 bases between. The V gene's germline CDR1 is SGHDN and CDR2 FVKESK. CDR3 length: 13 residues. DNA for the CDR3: TGTGCCAGCAGCCCTAGCCGAGACACTGAAGCTTTCTTT. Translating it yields CASSPSRDTEAFF.

The CDR3 DNA reads TGTGCCAGCAGCACTCTAGCGGGGGGCCGCAATGAGCAGTTCTTC. Its translation is CASSTLAGGRNEQFF. The chain uses TRBV5-5 and TRBJ2-1, with 11 bases that match TRBD2. J lost 6 bases, V lost 4 bases, and 6 bases had no gene match. CDR3 length: 15 amino acids. Germline CDR1 and CDR2: SGHKS and YYEKEE (reference sequence). The variable domain in full, with the rest retrieved from reference TRBV5-5 and TRBJ2-1, is DAGVTQSPTHLIKTRGQQVTLRCSPISGHKSVSWYQQVLGQGPQFIFQYYEKEERGRGNFPDRFSARQFPNYSSELNVNALLLGDSALYLCASSTLAGGRNEQFFGPGTRLTVL.

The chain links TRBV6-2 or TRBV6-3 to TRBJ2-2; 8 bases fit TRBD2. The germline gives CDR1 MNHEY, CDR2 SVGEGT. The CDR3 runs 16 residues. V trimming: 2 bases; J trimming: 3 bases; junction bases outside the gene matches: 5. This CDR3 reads CASSYPGTRDTGELFF. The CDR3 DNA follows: TGTGCCAGCAGTTACCCCGGGACTAGGGACACCGGGGAGCTGTTTTTT.